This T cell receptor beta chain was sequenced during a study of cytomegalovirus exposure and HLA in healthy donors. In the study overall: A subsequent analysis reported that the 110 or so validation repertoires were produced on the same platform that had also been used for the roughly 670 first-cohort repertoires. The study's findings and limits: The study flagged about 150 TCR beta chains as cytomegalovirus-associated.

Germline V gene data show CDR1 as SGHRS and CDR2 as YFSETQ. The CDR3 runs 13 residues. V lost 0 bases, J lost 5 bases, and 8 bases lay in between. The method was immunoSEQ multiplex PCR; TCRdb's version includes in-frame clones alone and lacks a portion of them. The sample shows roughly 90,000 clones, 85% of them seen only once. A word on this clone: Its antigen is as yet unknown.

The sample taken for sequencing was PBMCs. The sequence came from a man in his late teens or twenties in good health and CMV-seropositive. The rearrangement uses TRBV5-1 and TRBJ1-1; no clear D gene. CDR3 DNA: TGCGCCAGCAGCTTGGGGGGAGGGACTGAAGCTTTCTTT. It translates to CASSLGGGTEAFF.